This is a list of T cell receptor beta chains from one sample in a study of T-cell memory formation after mild COVID-19. TCRdb fed the 5' RACE reads into MiXCR, producing one record per CDR3 protein. The sample contains roughly 68,000 distinct CDR3 sequences, 16% of which appear only once. Sequenced: PBMCs or a T cell subset sorted from them (not recorded which). The receptors derive from an adult woman who had mild COVID-19 (a few samples of this study predate the infection). Cell type and time point are not known. CDR3s include the opening cysteine and the closing phenylalanine or tryptophan. A D gene is named only where the DNA matches it firmly. Part of the rows lack a size; the others show once, few, many or a class for expanded clones.

clone_size	v_call	d_call	j_call	cdr3_nt	cdr3_aa
NA	TRBV7-9	NA	TRBJ2-7	TGTGCCAGCAGCTTAGTGACCTCCGGGGAAGACGAGCAGTACTTC	CASSLVTSGEDEQYF
NA	TRBV11-2	NA	TRBJ2-2	TGTGCCAGCAGCTACACCGGGGAGCTGTTTTTT	CASSYTGELFF
many	TRBV4-1	TRBD2	TRBJ2-1	TGCGCCAGCAGCCAAGAACTAGCGGGGGGCTACAATGAGCAGTTCTTC	CASSQELAGGYNEQFF
NA	TRBV7-2	TRBD2	TRBJ2-5	TGTGCCAGCAGCTTCCTAGGGCGGGAGGGCCCATGGGAGACCCAGTACTTC	CASSFLGREGPWETQYF
NA	TRBV20-1	NA	TRBJ2-1	TGCAGTGCTAGAGATTTTTTTAATGAGCAGTTCTTC	CSARDFFNEQFF
few	TRBV7-9	NA	TRBJ2-3	TGTGCCAGCAGCTTAATCGGTGGGGCGGGAAGCACAGATACGCAGTATTTT	CASSLIGGAGSTDTQYF
few	TRBV27	NA	TRBJ2-5	TGTGCCAGCAGTTCACTACTTGGGCAGCAAGAGACCCAGTACTTC	CASSSLLGQQETQYF
few	TRBV15	TRBD1	TRBJ2-2	TGTGCCACCAGCAGACCGCCCGACAGGGGTGTTAACACCGGGGAGCTGTTTTTT	CATSRPPDRGVNTGELFF
few	TRBV7-9	NA	TRBJ1-4	TGTGCCAGCAGCGCATTTGGAGACGGGAATGAAAAACTGTTTTTT	CASSAFGDGNEKLFF
few	TRBV7-9	NA	TRBJ2-7	TGTGCCAGCAGCTTAGAAGGTGGCGAGCAGTACTTC	CASSLEGGEQYF
many	TRBV29-1	TRBD2	TRBJ2-7	TGCAGCGTTGAAGGAGCGGGAGGGTCCTACGAGCAGTACTTC	CSVEGAGGSYEQYF
NA	TRBV7-9	NA	TRBJ2-5	TGTGCCAGCAGTCCTAACTGGGAGACCCAGTACTTC	CASSPNWETQYF
NA	TRBV6-5	NA	TRBJ2-7	TGTGCCAGCAGTTACGGGCCGAGGGTGGGGGAGCAGTACTTC	CASSYGPRVGEQYF
many	TRBV4-2	NA	TRBJ2-5	TGTGCCAGCAGCCAAGAGGGCGAGACCCAGTACTTC	CASSQEGETQYF
many	TRBV9	NA	TRBJ1-1	TGTGCCAGCAGCGTAGATGGGACCCCAGGAGACACTGAAGCTTTCTTT	CASSVDGTPGDTEAFF
NA	TRBV7-6	NA	TRBJ2-3	TGTGCCAGCGTCGAGGGGACTGGCACAGATACGCAGTATTTT	CASVEGTGTDTQYF
NA	TRBV7-9	NA	TRBJ2-7	TGTGCCAGCAGCTTAGCGGCCCCCGAAAACGAGCAGTACTTC	CASSLAAPENEQYF